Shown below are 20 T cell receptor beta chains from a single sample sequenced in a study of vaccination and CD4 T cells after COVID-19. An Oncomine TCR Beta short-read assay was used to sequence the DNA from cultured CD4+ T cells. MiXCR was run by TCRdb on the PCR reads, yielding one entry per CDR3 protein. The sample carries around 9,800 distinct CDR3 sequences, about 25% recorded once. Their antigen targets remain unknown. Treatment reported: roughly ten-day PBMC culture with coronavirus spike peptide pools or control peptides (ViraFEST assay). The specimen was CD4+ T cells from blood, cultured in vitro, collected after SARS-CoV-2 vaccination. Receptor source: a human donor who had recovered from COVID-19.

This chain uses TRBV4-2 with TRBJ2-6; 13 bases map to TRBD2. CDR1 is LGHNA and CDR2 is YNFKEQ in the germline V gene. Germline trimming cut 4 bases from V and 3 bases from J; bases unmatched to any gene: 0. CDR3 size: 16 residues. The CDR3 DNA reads TGTGCCAGCAGCCGGACTAGCGGGAGTGGGGCCAACGTCCTGACTTTC. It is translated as CASSRTSGSGANVLTF.

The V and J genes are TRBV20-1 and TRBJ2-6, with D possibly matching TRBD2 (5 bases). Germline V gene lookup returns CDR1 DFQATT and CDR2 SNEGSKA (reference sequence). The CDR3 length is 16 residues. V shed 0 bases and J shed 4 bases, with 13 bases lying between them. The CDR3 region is CSARDEGAEGANVLTF. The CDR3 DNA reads TGCAGTGCTAGAGATGAGGGAGCTGAAGGGGCCAACGTCCTGACTTTC.

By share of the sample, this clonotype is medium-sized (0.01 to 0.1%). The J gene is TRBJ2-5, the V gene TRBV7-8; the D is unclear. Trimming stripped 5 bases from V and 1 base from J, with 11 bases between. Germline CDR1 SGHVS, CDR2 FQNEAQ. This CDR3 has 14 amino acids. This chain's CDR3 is CASSQRSIQETQYF. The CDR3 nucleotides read TGTGCCAGCAGCCAACGTTCCATCCAAGAGACCCAGTACTTC.

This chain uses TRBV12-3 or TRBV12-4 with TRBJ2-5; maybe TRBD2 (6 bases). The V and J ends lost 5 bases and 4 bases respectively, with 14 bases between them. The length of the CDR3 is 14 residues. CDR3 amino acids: CASSPGLRRETQYF. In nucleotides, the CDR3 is TGTGCCAGCAGTCCGGGACTCCGGAGAGAGACCCAGTACTTC.

Here the CDR3 reads CSASKTGNGQPQHF. Here the CDR3 DNA reads TGCAGTGCTAGCAAGACAGGGAACGGTCAGCCCCAGCATTTT. V usage is TRBV20-1 and J usage is TRBJ1-5; 7 bases align to TRBD1. Per germline, CDR1 DFQATT and CDR2 SNEGSKA (reference sequence). V dropped 3 bases and J dropped 6; count of bases not matched to a gene: 8. The CDR3 is 14 amino acids.

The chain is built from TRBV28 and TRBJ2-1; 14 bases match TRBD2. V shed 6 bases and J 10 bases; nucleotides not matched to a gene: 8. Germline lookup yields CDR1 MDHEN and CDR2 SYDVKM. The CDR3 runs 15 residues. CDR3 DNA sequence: TGTGCCAGCAGGCAAGGGACTAGCGGGAGTCGGGAGCAGTTCTTC. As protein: CASRQGTSGSREQFF.

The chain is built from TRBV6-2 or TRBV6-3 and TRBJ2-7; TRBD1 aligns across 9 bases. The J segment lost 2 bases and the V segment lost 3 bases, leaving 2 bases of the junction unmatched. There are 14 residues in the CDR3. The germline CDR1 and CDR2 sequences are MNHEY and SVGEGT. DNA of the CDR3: TGTGCCAGCAGTTATCGGACAGGGGCCTACGAGCAGTACTTC. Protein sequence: CASSYRTGAYEQYF.

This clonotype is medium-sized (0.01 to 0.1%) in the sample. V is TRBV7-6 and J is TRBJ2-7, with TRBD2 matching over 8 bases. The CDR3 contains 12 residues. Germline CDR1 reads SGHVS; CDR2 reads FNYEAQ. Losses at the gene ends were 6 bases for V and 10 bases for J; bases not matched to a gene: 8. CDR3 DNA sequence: TGTGCCAGCAGTCAAGGACTAGCTATACAGTACTTC. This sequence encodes CASSQGLAIQYF.

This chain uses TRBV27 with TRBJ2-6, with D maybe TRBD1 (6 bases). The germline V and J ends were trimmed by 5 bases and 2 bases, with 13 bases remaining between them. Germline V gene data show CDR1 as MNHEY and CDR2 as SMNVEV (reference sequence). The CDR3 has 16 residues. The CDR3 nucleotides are TGTGCCAGCAGTCCACTGACAGGAGCTGGGGCCAACGTCCTGACTTTC. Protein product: CASSPLTGAGANVLTF.

CDR3 in DNA: TGTGCCAGCAGCTTGGATCCAGGAGCTCTAAGTGGCGGCTACACCTTC. Its protein is CASSLDPGALSGGYTF. The V call is TRBV5-4, the J call TRBJ1-2; D is undetermined. The CDR3 is made up of 16 amino acids. From germline, CDR1 is SGHNT and CDR2 YYREEE (reference sequence). The ends were cut back, 0 bases at V and 8 bases at J, with 20 bases in the middle.

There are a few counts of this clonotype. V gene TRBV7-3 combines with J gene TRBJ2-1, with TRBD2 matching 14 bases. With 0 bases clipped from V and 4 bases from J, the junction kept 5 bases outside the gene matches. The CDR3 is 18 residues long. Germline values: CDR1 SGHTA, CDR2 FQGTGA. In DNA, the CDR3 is TGTGCCAGCAGCTTAACCGGGACTAGCGGGGGCCGGTACAATGAGCAGTTCTTC. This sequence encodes CASSLTGTSGGRYNEQFF.

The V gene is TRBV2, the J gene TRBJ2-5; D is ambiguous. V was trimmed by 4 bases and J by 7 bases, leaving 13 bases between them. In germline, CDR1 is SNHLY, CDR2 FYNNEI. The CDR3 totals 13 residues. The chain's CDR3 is CASSGGRETTQYF. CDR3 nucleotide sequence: TGTGCCAGCAGTGGCGGACGAGAGACGACCCAGTACTTC.

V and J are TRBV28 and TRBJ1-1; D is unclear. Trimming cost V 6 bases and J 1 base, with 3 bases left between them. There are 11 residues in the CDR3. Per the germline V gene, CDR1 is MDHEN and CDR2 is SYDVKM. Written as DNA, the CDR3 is TGTGCCAGCAGGCAGAACACTGAAGCTTTCTTT. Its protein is CASRQNTEAFF.

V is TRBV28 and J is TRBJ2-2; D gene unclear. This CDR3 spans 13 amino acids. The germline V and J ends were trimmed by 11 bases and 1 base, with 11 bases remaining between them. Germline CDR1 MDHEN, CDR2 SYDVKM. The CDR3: CAVPKGNTGELFF. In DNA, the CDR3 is TGTGCCGTACCGAAGGGGAACACCGGGGAGCTGTTTTTT.

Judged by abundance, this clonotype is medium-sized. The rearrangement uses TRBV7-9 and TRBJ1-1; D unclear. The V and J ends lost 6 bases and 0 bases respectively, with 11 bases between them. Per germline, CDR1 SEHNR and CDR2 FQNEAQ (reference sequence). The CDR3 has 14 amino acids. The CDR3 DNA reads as TGTGCCAGCAGTCCGGGGTTCATGAACACTGAAGCTTTCTTT. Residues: CASSPGFMNTEAFF.

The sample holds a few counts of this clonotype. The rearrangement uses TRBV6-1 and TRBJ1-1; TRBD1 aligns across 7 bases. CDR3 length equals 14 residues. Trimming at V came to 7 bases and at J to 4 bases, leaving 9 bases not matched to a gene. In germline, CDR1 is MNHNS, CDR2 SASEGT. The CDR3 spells CASKAGDSSTEAFF. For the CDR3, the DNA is TGTGCCAGCAAGGCCGGGGACAGCAGCACTGAAGCTTTCTTT.

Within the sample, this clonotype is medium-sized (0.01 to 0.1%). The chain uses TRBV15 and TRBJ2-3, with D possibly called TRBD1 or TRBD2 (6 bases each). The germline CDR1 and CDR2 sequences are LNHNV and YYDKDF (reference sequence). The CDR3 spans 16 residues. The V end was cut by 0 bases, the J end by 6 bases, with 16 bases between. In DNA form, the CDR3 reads TGTGCCACCAGCAGAGAAGGATGGGGGGCGAAGGATACGCAGTATTTT. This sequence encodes CATSREGWGAKDTQYF.

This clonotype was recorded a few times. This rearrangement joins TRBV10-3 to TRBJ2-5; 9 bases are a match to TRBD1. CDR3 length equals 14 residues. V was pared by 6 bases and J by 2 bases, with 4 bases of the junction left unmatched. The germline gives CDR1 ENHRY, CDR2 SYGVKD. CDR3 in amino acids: CAIRTGGGQETQYF. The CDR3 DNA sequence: TGTGCCATCAGGACAGGGGGGGGACAAGAGACCCAGTACTTC.

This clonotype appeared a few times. The CDR3 DNA is TGTGCCAGCAGGAGGGACAGGGATTCCTACGAGCAGTACTTC. This encodes CASRRDRDSYEQYF. This chain connects TRBV6-1 to TRBJ2-7; 9 bases fit TRBD1. V lost 6 bases, J lost 1 base, and 4 bases stayed unmatched. Germline assignment: CDR1 MNHNS and CDR2 SASEGT. The CDR3 loop spans 14 amino acids.

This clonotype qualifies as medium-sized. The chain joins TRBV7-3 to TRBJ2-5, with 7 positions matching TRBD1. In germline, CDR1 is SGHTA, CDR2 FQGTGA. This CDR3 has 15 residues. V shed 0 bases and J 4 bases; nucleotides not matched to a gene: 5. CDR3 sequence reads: CASSLTPDRVETQYF. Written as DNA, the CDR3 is TGTGCCAGCAGCTTAACGCCCGACAGGGTAGAGACCCAGTACTTC.